The clone carrying this T cell receptor (beta chain) was recorded once. The target antigen is unknown. TCRdb keeps only in-frame clones here, not all; method: immunoSEQ multiplex PCR. The sample records about 77,000 clones, around 83% being singletons. The source of the sample is a study of a mutant IDH1 vaccine in newly diagnosed glioma. Points from the study as a whole: Pseudoprogression seemingly bore no relation to changes in top peripheral T cell clonotypes.

Trimming shortened V by 4 bases and J by 0 bases, and 11 bases separated the two germline ends. Germline CDR1 and CDR2: SGDLS and YYNGEE. The CDR3 consists of 15 residues. The time point here: week 23, last vaccination. All doses held 300 ug of mutant IDH1 20-mer peptide, with topical imiquimod. The material was PBMCs, obtained from a glioma patient whose treatment included an IDH1 peptide vaccine. The gene calls are TRBV9 and TRBJ2-1; the D gene is possibly TRBD1 (5 bases). The receptor was isolated from a woman aged 45-65 years with glioma. The DNA of the CDR3 is TGTGCCAGCAGCATAACAGGATCCTCCTACAATGAGCAGTTCTTC. Its translation: CASSITGSSYNEQFF.